This T cell receptor (beta chain) is from a study of cytomegalovirus exposure and HLA in healthy donors. Study-wide results and limits: The classifier, whose performance was assessed in both the original and validation cohorts, reportedly diagnosed cytomegalovirus status with high specificity and sensitivity. First-cohort TCR clusters tended to co-occur in the approximately 130 validation repertoires, a later analysis found. There were a few CMV-associated chains whose specificity for CMV antigens was confirmed in vitro. Among TCR beta chains, those listed as cytomegalovirus-associated numbered approximately 150.

The length of the CDR3 is 15 residues. Germline V gives CDR1 MNHEY, CDR2 SVGAGI. V dropped 5 bases and J dropped 0 bases, with 11 bases sitting between them. The data were produced by immunoSEQ multiplex PCR, yet TCRdb's version contains in-frame clones alone and is incomplete. The sample lists roughly 56,000 clones, roughly 94% seen once, with approximately 2.3% in the top ten. Comments on this clone: Its antigen is not identified.

The chain is built from TRBV6-5 and TRBJ1-5; D gene unclear. Source material: PBMCs. The clonotype originates from a man younger than 30 in good health and CMV-seronegative. The CDR3: CASSPGIHSNQPQHF. CDR3 in DNA: TGTGCCAGCAGTCCCGGGATACATAGCAATCAGCCCCAGCATTTT.